What follows are 14 T cell receptor beta chains derived from one specimen sequenced in a study of blood T cell repertoires in COVID-19. Generated by immunoSEQ multiplex PCR, the TCRdb table keeps only in-frame clones and is missing some. The table includes approximately 170,000 clones, 65% to 85% detected once. Sequenced sample: PBMCs or T cells enriched from blood (not recorded which). Source of these receptors: a woman between 50 and 59 years old in a cohort exposed to, infected with or recovered from COVID-19 (not recorded which).

The V call is TRBV6-5, the J call TRBJ2-7; 10 bases agree with TRBD2. The CDR3 totals 14 residues. Trimming cost V 4 bases and J 7 bases; bases outside gene matches: 7. CDR1 is MNHEY, CDR2 SVGAGI, per germline. The CDR3 sequence: CASSSLAGVGEQYF. DNA of the CDR3: TGTGCCAGCAGTTCTCTAGCGGGAGTGGGTGAGCAGTACTTC.

The chain links TRBV6-2 or TRBV6-3 to TRBJ1-2, with 7 bases aligning to TRBD1. This CDR3 region has 15 residues. V was pared by 5 bases and J by 6 bases, with 12 bases of the junction left unmatched. The germline V gene has CDR1 MNHEY and CDR2 SVGEGT. Here the CDR3 reads CASSRNYRGLDGYTF. The CDR3 nucleotides are TGTGCCAGCAGTCGTAATTACAGGGGTCTGGATGGCTACACCTTC.

The chain combines TRBV28 with TRBJ1-1; D is ambiguous. This CDR3 is built from 11 residues. V lost 7 bases to trimming and J lost 11 bases, with 14 bases between them. The V gene's germline CDR1 is MDHEN and CDR2 SYDVKM. CDR3 loop: CASNLGREAFF. Written as DNA, the CDR3 is TGTGCCAGCAACCTAGGGCGGGAGGCTTTCTTT. The full variable domain, completed using reference TRBV28 and TRBJ1-1, is DVKVTQSSRYLVKRTGEKVFLECVQDMDHENMFWYRQDPGLGLRLIYFSYDVKMKEKGDIPEGYSVSREKKERFSLILESASTNQTSMYLCASNLGREAFFGQGTRLTVV.

This clone was seen once. The gene calls are TRBV3-1 (or the pseudogene TRBV3-2) and TRBJ2-7; maybe TRBD1 (6 bases). CDR1 LGHDT and CDR2 YNNKEL come from the germline V gene (reference sequence). V shed 4 bases and J shed 6 bases, with 19 bases lying between them. The CDR3 runs to 15 residues. CDR3 in amino acids: CASSPLMARGREQYF. CDR3 in DNA: TGTGCCAGCAGCCCCCTTATGGCCAGGGGACGCGAGCAGTACTTC.

This chain uses TRBV24-1 with TRBJ2-7; D remains ambiguous. CDR1 is KGHDR and CDR2 is SFDVKD in the germline V gene. The CDR3 contains 16 residues. The V gene lost 2 bases and the J gene lost 0 bases, with 13 bases spanning the gap. CDR3 region: CATSDSKLTPSYEQYF. The CDR3 DNA sequence: TGTGCCACCAGTGATTCTAAGCTAACCCCCTCCTACGAGCAGTACTTC.

This clone has a single count. J is TRBJ2-5 and V is TRBV9, with 8 bases identical to TRBD2. J was trimmed by 2 bases and V by 4 bases; bases with no gene match: 22. The germline V gene has CDR1 SGDLS and CDR2 YYNGEE. The CDR3 has 20 residues. For the CDR3, the DNA is TGTGCCAGCAGCCCCTCGGGGGGGTTCATCGGAGTGGGACTTCAAGAGACCCAGTACTTC. Its translation: CASSPSGGFIGVGLQETQYF.

The rearrangement links TRBV15 to TRBJ2-2; 9 bases are a match to TRBD1. This CDR3 contains 16 residues. The V gene's germline CDR1 is LNHNV and CDR2 YYDKDF (reference sequence). J lost 3 bases, V lost 1 base, and 3 bases had no gene match. DNA of the CDR3: TGTGCCACCAGCAGAGGGGACAGGGCTTACACCGGGGAGCTGTTTTTT. Its translation: CATSRGDRAYTGELFF.

This chain connects TRBV27 to TRBJ2-7; D gene ambiguous. This CDR3 spans 13 amino acids. From germline, CDR1 is MNHEY and CDR2 SMNVEV (reference sequence). V was shortened by 2 bases and J by 6 bases, with 11 bases between the two germline ends. In DNA form, the CDR3 reads TGTGCCAGCAGTTTAGAAGCCGTCGGCGAGCAGTACTTC. Translating gives CASSLEAVGEQYF.

The V call is TRBV19, the J call TRBJ2-7; maybe TRBD1 (5 bases). The CDR3 consists of 16 residues. Germline V gene lookup returns CDR1 LNHDA and CDR2 SQIVND (reference sequence). V dropped 4 bases and J dropped 2 bases, with 18 bases sitting between them. CDR3 coding DNA: TGTGCCAGTAGTAATCTCCTTGACAGCAAAACCTACGAGCAGTACTTC. This gives the protein CASSNLLDSKTYEQYF.

This clone was seen just once. The chain carries TRBV7-2 and TRBJ2-2; D remains ambiguous. The germline gives CDR1 SGHTA, CDR2 FQGNSA. This CDR3 comprises 15 residues. The V and J ends lost 2 bases and 4 bases respectively, with 11 bases between them. CDR3 in DNA: TGTGCCAGCAGCTTAACTACTTCGAGCACCGGGGAGCTGTTTTTT. Its translation: CASSLTTSSTGELFF.

J is TRBJ1-3 and V is TRBV29-1, with TRBD1 matching 8 bases. Germline CDR1 reads SQVTM; CDR2 reads ANQGSEA. Trimming cost V 0 bases and J 4 bases; bases outside gene matches: 14. The CDR3 is made up of 18 amino acids. For the CDR3, the DNA is TGCAGCGTTGAAGATCGGAGGGACGCGACAGGGGAGGGAAACACCATATATTTT. This sequence encodes CSVEDRRDATGEGNTIYF.

Regarding this clone: In the same sample, other DNA sequences code for this CDR3. The DNA of the CDR3 is TGTGCCAGCAGTTTAGGGCAGGGGATCGGGTCACCCCTCCACTTT. Amino acid sequence: CASSLGQGIGSPLHF. The gene calls are TRBV27 and TRBJ1-6; weak D call: TRBD1 (6 bases). Trimming pared 2 bases from V and 10 bases from J, leaving 15 bases between. The V gene's germline CDR1 is MNHEY and CDR2 SMNVEV (reference sequence). The CDR3 runs 15 residues.

This clone has just a few counts. The V gene is TRBV10-3, the J gene TRBJ2-7; D gene uncertain. V lost 5 bases, J lost 0 bases, and 14 bases lay in between. The CDR3 extends over 15 amino acids. Looked up from germline, CDR1 is ENHRY and CDR2 is SYGVKD. The CDR3 DNA follows: TGTGCCATCAGTCCAATAACTACAAGCTCCTACGAGCAGTACTTC. It codes for CAISPITTSSYEQYF.

This chain uses TRBV7-9 with TRBJ1-2; 9 bases are shared with TRBD1. The CDR3 loop spans 17 amino acids. The germline gives CDR1 SEHNR, CDR2 FQNEAQ (reference sequence). J gave up 8 bases and V 1 base, and 14 bases lay outside the gene matches. CDR3 sequence reads: CASSLDALGQGEGGYTF. In DNA, the CDR3 is TGTGCCAGCAGCTTAGACGCGCTGGGACAGGGTGAGGGGGGCTACACCTTC.